The 18 T cell receptor beta chains reported below all come from one sample, sequenced in a study of blood T cell repertoires in COVID-19. Profiled with immunoSEQ multiplex PCR; TCRdb holds only in-frame clones, not every one. This table has a few hundred thousand clones, around 88% appearing once. The specimen sequenced was PBMCs or T cells enriched from blood (not recorded which). The receptors derive from a woman in her thirties or forties with acute COVID-19.

This chain links TRBV10-3 with TRBJ1-5; D is uncertain. The CDR3 runs 12 residues. Trimming left V 10 bases short and J 0 bases short, with 7 bases between. Germline CDR1 and CDR2: ENHRY and SYGVKD. The CDR3 here is CATRDSNQPQHF. In nucleotides, the CDR3 is TGTGCCACCCGGGATAGCAATCAGCCCCAGCATTTT.

This CDR3 reads CASSLLPRGTSSYEQYF. The CDR3 DNA reads TGCGCCAGCAGCTTATTACCTCGGGGGACTAGTTCTTACGAGCAGTACTTC. This chain uses TRBV5-1 with TRBJ2-7; 8 bases are a match to TRBD2. The V gene end was trimmed by 2 bases and the J gene end by 4 bases; junction bases not matched to a gene: 14. Germline CDR1 is SGHRS and CDR2 is YFSETQ. This CDR3 is 17 amino acids long.

This clone was seen a few times. This chain uses TRBV7-9 with TRBJ2-7; D is possibly TRBD2 (6 bases). The CDR3 is made up of 14 amino acids. Germline lookup yields CDR1 SEHNR and CDR2 FQNEAQ (reference sequence). Trimming removed 1 base from V and 2 bases from J, with 9 bases in between. The CDR3: CASSLVGGTYEQYV. In nucleotides, the CDR3 is TGTGCCAGCAGCTTAGTCGGGGGAACCTACGAGCAGTACGTC.

The chain joins TRBV13 to TRBJ2-6, with 9 bases lining up with TRBD2. Trimming took 6 bases from V and 4 from J; bases not matched to a gene: 4. From germline, CDR1 is PRHDT and CDR2 FYEKMQ (reference sequence). This CDR3 is 15 amino acids long. The DNA for the CDR3 is TGTGCCAGCAGGAAAAGCGGGAGGGGGGCCAACGTCCTGACTTTC. Translated, it gives CASRKSGRGANVLTF.

The chain joins TRBV18 to TRBJ1-2; D remains ambiguous. The CDR3 length is 13 residues. Looked up from germline, CDR1 is KGHSH and CDR2 is LQKENI. V shed 6 bases and J shed 1 base, with 9 bases lying between them. CDR3 DNA sequence: TGTGCCAGCTCCCCAGCGGATAACTATGGCTACACCTTC. It encodes CASSPADNYGYTF.

The rearrangement uses TRBV19 and TRBJ2-1; D is unresolved. The CDR3 has 12 amino acids. The ends were cut back, 6 bases at V and 4 bases at J, with 7 bases in the middle. Looked up from germline, CDR1 is LNHDA and CDR2 is SQIVND (reference sequence). CDR3 coding DNA: TGTGCCAGTAGCCTGAGTTACAATGAGCAGTTCTTC. Protein: CASSLSYNEQFF.

The sample holds a few counts of this clone. The genes are TRBV11-3 and TRBJ2-3; 8 bases are a match to TRBD2. The CDR3 contains 15 residues. Trimming at V came to 5 bases and at J to 6 bases, leaving 10 bases not matched to a gene. Germline values: CDR1 SGHNT, CDR2 YENEEA. The CDR3 nucleotides read TGTGCCAGCAGCCCCGGGGGGGGGACTTTTGATACGCAGTATTTT. It translates to CASSPGGGTFDTQYF.

The V gene is TRBV25-1, the J gene TRBJ1-6; D uncertain. The CDR3 is 14 residues long. From germline, CDR1 is MGHDK and CDR2 SYGVNS. Trimming cost V 4 bases and J 10 bases, with 14 bases left between them. The CDR3 region has the DNA TGTGCCAGCAGTGGGCCCCCAGGAGGATCACCCCTCCACTTT. Translation: CASSGPPGGSPLHF.

This clone came up a few times. The rearrangement links TRBV2 to TRBJ2-1; D gene unclear. The V end was cut by 6 bases, the J end by 6 bases, with 9 bases between. The length of the CDR3 is 12 residues. From germline, CDR1 is SNHLY and CDR2 FYNNEI. The CDR3 region has the DNA TGTGCCAGCAGGAATAGCTTCAATGAGCAGTTCTTC. Translation gives CASRNSFNEQFF.

The rearrangement joins TRBV19 to TRBJ1-3; TRBD1 might be the D (5 bases). The V end was cut by 3 bases, the J end by 0 bases, with 9 bases between. This CDR3 is built from 15 residues. Germline loops: CDR1 LNHDA, CDR2 SQIVND (reference sequence). CDR3 region: CASSMGRDSGNTIYF. The CDR3 DNA reads as TGTGCCAGTAGTATGGGGCGGGACTCTGGAAACACCATATATTTT. The full variable domain, rest sourced from reference TRBV19 and TRBJ1-3, is DGGITQSPKYLFRKEGQNVTLSCEQNLNHDAMYWYRQDPGQGLRLIYYSQIVNDFQKGDIAEGYSVSREKKESFPLTVTSAQKNPTAFYLCASSMGRDSGNTIYFGEGSWLTVV.

The V gene is TRBV24-1, the J gene TRBJ1-2; D might be TRBD1 (6 bases). The V end was cut by 3 bases, the J end by 8 bases, with 21 bases between. The CDR3 spans 16 residues. Germline CDR1 reads KGHDR; CDR2 reads SFDVKD. In nucleotides, the CDR3 is TGTGCCACCAGTGATCCAGCCGCAGGGGATAGGGGCGGCTACACCTTC. Translation: CATSDPAAGDRGGYTF.

The rearrangement links TRBV21-1 to TRBJ1-2; the table's D call, TRBD1, was not checked against the DNA. TRBV21-1 is marked as a pseudogene. The CDR3 has 14 residues. The CDR3 reads CASSKGRANYGYTF. The CDR3 DNA follows: TGTGCCAGCAGCAAGGGCAGGGCGAACTATGGCTACACCTTC.

The V gene is TRBV28, the J gene TRBJ2-7; D is possibly TRBD2 (7 bases). The CDR3 is made up of 13 amino acids. V shed 10 bases and J shed 3 bases, with 16 bases lying between them. Germline CDR1 and CDR2: MDHEN and SYDVKM. For the CDR3, the DNA is TGTGCCACCGGGGGCGGGAGTTACTACGAGCAGTACTTC. The encoded protein is CATGGGSYYEQYF.

The chain is built from TRBV5-1 and TRBJ1-1; a weak D match, TRBD1 (5 bases). This CDR3 is built from 13 residues. The V end lost 5 bases, the J end lost 5 bases, and 13 bases lay between the germline ends. Looked up from germline, CDR1 is SGHRS and CDR2 is YFSETQ. This CDR3 reads CASRVNGGTEAFF. The CDR3, as DNA: TGCGCCAGCAGGGTGAACGGGGGAACTGAAGCTTTCTTT.

In its sample, this clone was seen a few times. The chain carries TRBV18 and TRBJ2-2, with 13 bases that match TRBD2. This CDR3 has 16 residues. V was pared by 2 bases and J by 5 bases, with 2 bases of the junction left unmatched. CDR1 is KGHSH and CDR2 is LQKENI in the germline V gene. The CDR3 coding sequence is TGTGCCAGCTCACCAGGACTAGCGGGAGTTACCGGGGAGCTGTTTTTT. Its protein is CASSPGLAGVTGELFF.

The chain joins TRBV4-1 to TRBJ2-1, with a weak D call TRBD1 (6 bases). This CDR3 is 17 amino acids long. Trimming stripped 2 bases from V and 0 bases from J, with 14 bases between. Germline V gene lookup returns CDR1 MGHRA and CDR2 YSYEKL. The CDR3 DNA reads as TGCGCCAGCAGCCAACCCTCGACAGGACTCTCCTACAATGAGCAGTTCTTC. It yields the protein CASSQPSTGLSYNEQFF.

The V call is TRBV18, the J call TRBJ2-1, with 11 bases identical to TRBD2. The germline gives CDR1 KGHSH, CDR2 LQKENI. CDR3 length: 15 amino acids. The ends lost 7 bases at V and 6 bases at J; junction bases unmatched: 8. The CDR3 spells CASCKLAGVGNEQFF. The CDR3 region has the DNA TGTGCCAGCTGCAAACTAGCGGGAGTTGGCAATGAGCAGTTCTTC.

This rearrangement joins TRBV10-3 to TRBJ1-4; TRBD1 matches 7 bases. Germline CDR1 and CDR2: ENHRY and SYGVKD. The CDR3 totals 17 residues. After removal of 2 bases from V and 6 bases from J, the junction contained 12 bases not matched to a gene. The DNA of the CDR3 is TGTGCCATCAGTGAGGACAGGGATTTCTCCTCTCATGAAAAACTGTTTTTT. Protein product: CAISEDRDFSSHEKLFF.